These 7 T cell receptor beta chains came from one sample sequenced in a study of response to subunit inactivated influenza vaccine. TCRdb reprocessed the RT-PCR reads via MiXCR and lists one record per CDR3 protein. The repertoire has fewer than 600,000 distinct CDR3 sequences, around 7.9% of them found once; the top ten carry 13%. The sample here was PBMCs from blood, taken roughly 24 months after vaccination. The source is a man aged 45 to 70 who received an inactivated influenza vaccine.

In its sample, this clonotype was seen many times. The chain couples TRBV24-1 to TRBJ2-1; TRBD1 agrees at 11 bases. The CDR3 has 16 residues. Germline CDR1 reads KGHDR; CDR2 reads SFDVKD. V was clipped by 5 bases and J by 8 bases; unmatched bases: 10. The DNA of the CDR3 is TGTGCCACCAGTGGGACAGGGGGCTCTGATTCTTATGAGCAGTTCTTC. Translating it yields CATSGTGGSDSYEQFF.

About this clonotype: This may stem from a read error, because a much larger clone lies one nucleotide away. This rearrangement joins TRBV5-7 to TRBJ1-1; D call uncertain. TRBV5-7 is an ORF, and what it does is uncertain. The CDR3 covers 14 residues. V shed 4 bases and J shed 2 bases, with 12 bases lying between them. The CDR3 bases are TGTGCCAGCAGCCATATCAGAGTTAACACTGAAGCTTTCTTT. The encoded protein is CASSHIRVNTEAFF.

This clonotype was observed a handful of times. The chain carries TRBV29-1 and TRBJ2-5, with 8 positions matching TRBD1. The germline V gene has CDR1 SQVTM and CDR2 ANQGSEA. CDR3 length: 14 amino acids. Trimming took 3 bases from V and 4 from J; bases not matched to a gene: 7. The CDR3 loop reads CSVDTFQGAETQYF. The CDR3, as DNA: TGCAGCGTTGACACTTTCCAGGGGGCAGAGACCCAGTACTTC.

A few counts support this clonotype. V usage is TRBV20-1 and J usage is TRBJ1-5; D is unclear. Trimming cost V 2 bases and J 5 bases, with 13 bases left between them. The CDR3 runs to 14 residues. The germline V gene encodes CDR1 DFQATT and CDR2 SNEGSKA (reference sequence). DNA of the CDR3: TGCAGTGCTAGAATCCCCGGGGAATATCAGCCCCAGCATTTT. Its translation is CSARIPGEYQPQHF.

The chain carries TRBV20-1 and TRBJ1-5, with D possibly TRBD1 on 5 matching bases. Trimming pared 0 bases from V and 7 bases from J, leaving 10 bases between. Germline V gives CDR1 DFQATT, CDR2 SNEGSKA (reference sequence). The CDR3 covers 13 residues. The CDR3 loop is CSARDGGYQPQHF. In DNA form, the CDR3 reads TGCAGTGCTAGAGATGGGGGGTACCAGCCCCAGCATTTT.

This clonotype appeared many times. J is TRBJ1-2 and V is TRBV28; tentative D call: TRBD1 (6 bases). The V gene lost 5 bases and the J gene lost 7 bases, with 17 bases spanning the gap. Per the germline V gene, CDR1 is MDHEN and CDR2 is SYDVKM. The CDR3 totals 14 residues. The CDR3 sequence: CASSLLSGGFGYTF. The CDR3 DNA follows: TGTGCCAGCAGTCTACTCTCCGGGGGCTTTGGCTACACCTTC.

This clonotype was observed a single time. This may be a read error: a much more frequent sequence differs by one nucleotide. V usage is TRBV5-1 and J usage is TRBJ2-3; TRBD2 matches at 14 bases. CDR1 is SGHRS and CDR2 is YFSETQ in the germline V gene. The CDR3 extends over 16 amino acids. The CDR3: CASSLQGLAGVDTQNF. DNA of the CDR3: TGCGCCAGCAGCTTGCAGGGACTAGCGGGAGTGGATACGCAGAATTTT.